This T cell receptor (beta chain) was obtained from a study of blood T cell repertoires in COVID-19. The CDR3 is 14 amino acids. In germline, CDR1 is SGHDT, CDR2 YYEEEE. V dropped 0 bases and J dropped 1 base, with 6 bases sitting between them. Profiled with immunoSEQ multiplex PCR; TCRdb holds only in-frame clones, not every one. The top ten clones hold roughly 9.1% of a sample with some 73,000 clones, about 82% of them seen once. This rearrangement joins TRBV5-6 to TRBJ2-3; the D gene is possibly TRBD1 (6 bases). Input material: peripheral blood. This clonotype was sampled from a man in his forties or fifties with COVID-19, enrolled during active disease. CDR3 loop: CASSLAGGTDTQYF. The DNA for the CDR3 is TGTGCCAGCAGCTTGGCAGGGGGCACAGATACGCAGTATTTT.